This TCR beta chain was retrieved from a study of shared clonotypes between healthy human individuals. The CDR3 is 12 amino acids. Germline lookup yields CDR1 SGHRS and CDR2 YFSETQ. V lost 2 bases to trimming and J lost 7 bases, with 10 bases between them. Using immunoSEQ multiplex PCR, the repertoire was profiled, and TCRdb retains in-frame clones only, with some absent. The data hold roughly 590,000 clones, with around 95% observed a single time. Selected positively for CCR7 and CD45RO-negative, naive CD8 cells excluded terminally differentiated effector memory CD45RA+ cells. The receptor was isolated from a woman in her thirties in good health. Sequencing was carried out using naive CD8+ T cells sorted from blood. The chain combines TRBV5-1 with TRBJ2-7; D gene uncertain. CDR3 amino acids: CASSLNVGEQYF. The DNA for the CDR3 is TGCGCCAGCAGCTTAAACGTGGGAGAGCAGTACTTC. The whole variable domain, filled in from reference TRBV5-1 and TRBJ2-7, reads KAGVTQTPRYLIKTRGQQVTLSCSPISGHRSVSWYQQTPGQGLQFLFEYFSETQRNKGNFPGRFSGRQFSNSRSEMNVSTLELGDSALYLCASSLNVGEQYFGPGTRLTVT.